The following is a T cell receptor (beta chain) sequence with its context. Antigen specificity is unknown. TCRdb's copy holds only in-frame clones and misses some; the assay was immunoSEQ multiplex PCR. The sample comprises fewer than 120,000 clones, around 82% of which are singletons, and less than 5% rests with the top ten. This specimen belongs to a study of T cell responses to AZD1222 COVID-19 vaccine. Whole-study findings and limits: Close to half of spike-specific TCRs reportedly recognize unmutated variant regions.

Germline V gene data show CDR1 as LNHDA and CDR2 as SQIVND (reference sequence). The V and J ends lost 0 bases and 2 bases, in that order; junction bases with no gene match: 3. This CDR3 is built from 15 residues. This TCR came from an adult in good health. The chain joins TRBV19 to TRBJ1-2, with 7 nucleotides matching TRBD1. The specimen was peripheral blood, collected on day 0 of AZD1222 vaccination. The DNA for the CDR3 is TGTGCCAGTAGTATAGAGGACAGGCACAACTATGGCTACACCTTC. Translating it yields CASSIEDRHNYGYTF.